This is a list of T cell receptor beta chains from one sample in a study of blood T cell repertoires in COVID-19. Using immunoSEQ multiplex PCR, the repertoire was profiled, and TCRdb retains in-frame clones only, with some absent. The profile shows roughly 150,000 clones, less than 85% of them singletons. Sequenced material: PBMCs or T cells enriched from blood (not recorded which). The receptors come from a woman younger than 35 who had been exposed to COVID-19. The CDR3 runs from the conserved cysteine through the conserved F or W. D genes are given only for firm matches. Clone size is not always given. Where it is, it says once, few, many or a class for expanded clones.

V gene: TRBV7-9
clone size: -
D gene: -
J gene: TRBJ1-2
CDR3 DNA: TGTGCCAGCAGCACGGACTCTGGCTACACCTTC
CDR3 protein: CASSTDSGYTF

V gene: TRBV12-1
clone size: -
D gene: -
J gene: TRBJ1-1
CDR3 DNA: TGTGCCAGCAGCTTCTCCCCGGACGGGGAAATCACTGAAGCTTTCTTT
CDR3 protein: CASSFSPDGEITEAFF

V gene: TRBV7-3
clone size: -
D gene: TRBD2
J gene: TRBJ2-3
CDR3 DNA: TGTGCCAGCAGCTCGGGACTAGCCTTGGATACGCAGTATTTT
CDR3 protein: CASSSGLALDTQYF

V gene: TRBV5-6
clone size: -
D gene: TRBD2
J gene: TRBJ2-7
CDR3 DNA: TGTGCCAGCAGCCCGGGACTAGCAGACTACGAGCAGTACTTC
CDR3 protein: CASSPGLADYEQYF

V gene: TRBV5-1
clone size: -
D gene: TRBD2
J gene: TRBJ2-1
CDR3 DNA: TGCGCCAGCAGCTTTCTAGCGGGAGCCTACAATGAGCAGTTCTTC
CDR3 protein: CASSFLAGAYNEQFF

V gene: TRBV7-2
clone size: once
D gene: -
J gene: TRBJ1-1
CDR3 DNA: TGTGCCAGCAGCTTAGGCGGAAGGAACACTGAAGCTTTCTTT
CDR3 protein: CASSLGGRNTEAFF

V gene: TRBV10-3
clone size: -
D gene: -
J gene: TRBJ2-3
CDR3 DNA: TGTGCCATCAGTAAAGGAGGGGACACAGATACGCAGTATTTT
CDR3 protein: CAISKGGDTDTQYF

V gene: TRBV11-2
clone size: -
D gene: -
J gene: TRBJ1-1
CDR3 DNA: TGTGCCAGCAGCTTATGGGCGAACACTGAAGCTTTCTTT
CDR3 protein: CASSLWANTEAFF

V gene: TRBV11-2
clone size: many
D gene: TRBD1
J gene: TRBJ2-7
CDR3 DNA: TGTGCCAGCAGCGACCCGGGACAGGGTTCCTCCTACGAGCAGTACTTC
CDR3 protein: CASSDPGQGSSYEQYF

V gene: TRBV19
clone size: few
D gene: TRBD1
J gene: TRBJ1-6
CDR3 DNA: TGTGCCAGTCAGGACAGGGAAGGTTCACCCCTCCACTTT
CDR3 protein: CASQDREGSPLHF

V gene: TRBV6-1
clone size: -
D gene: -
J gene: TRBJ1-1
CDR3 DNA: TGTGCCAGCAGTGAAAGCGCAGACTCGGACACTGAAGCTTTCTTT
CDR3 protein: CASSESADSDTEAFF

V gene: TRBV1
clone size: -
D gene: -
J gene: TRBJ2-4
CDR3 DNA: TGCACCAGCAGCCAAGATTCGGCAGGGGGCCGGAAAATACTAGCCAAAAACATTCAGTACTTC
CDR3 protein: CTSSQDSAGGRKILAKNIQYF

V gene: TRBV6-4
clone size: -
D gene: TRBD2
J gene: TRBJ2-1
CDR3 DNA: TGTGCCAGCAGTCCTCTAGCGGAGAGCTCCTACAATGAGCAGTTCTTC
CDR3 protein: CASSPLAESSYNEQFF

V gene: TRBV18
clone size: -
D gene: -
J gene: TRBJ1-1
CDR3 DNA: TGTGCCAGCTCACCAAGAGATCTGAACACTGAAGCTTTCTTT
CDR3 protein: CASSPRDLNTEAFF

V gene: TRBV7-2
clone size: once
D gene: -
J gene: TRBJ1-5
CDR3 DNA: TGTGCCAGCAGTCTCACCACAGGGATGGATCAGCCCCAGCATTTT
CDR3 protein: CASSLTTGMDQPQHF

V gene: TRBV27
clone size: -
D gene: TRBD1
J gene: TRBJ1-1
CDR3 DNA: TGTGCCAGCAGTTCCAACCCCGGGACAGGGCGGGTCACTGAAGCTTTCTTT
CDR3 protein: CASSSNPGTGRVTEAFF

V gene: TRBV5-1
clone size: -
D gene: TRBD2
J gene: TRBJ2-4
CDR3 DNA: TGCGCCAGCAGCTTGGAAGGACTAGCGGGATTATTTAGGGCCAAAAACATTCAGTACTTC
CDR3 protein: CASSLEGLAGLFRAKNIQYF

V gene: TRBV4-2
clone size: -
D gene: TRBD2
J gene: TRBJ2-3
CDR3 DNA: TGTGCCAGCAGCCAAGAACGCAGCGGGAGTTACACAGATACGCAGTATTTT
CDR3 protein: CASSQERSGSYTDTQYF

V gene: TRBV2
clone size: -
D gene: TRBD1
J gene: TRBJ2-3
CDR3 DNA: TGTGCCAGCAGGTGGACAGGGGGGGCAGATACGCAGTATTTT
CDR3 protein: CASRWTGGADTQYF

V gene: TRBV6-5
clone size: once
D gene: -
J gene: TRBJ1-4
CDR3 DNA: TGTGCCAGCAGTTATGGGGGGGGTCGGGAAGAAAAACTGTTTTTT
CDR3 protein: CASSYGGGREEKLFF

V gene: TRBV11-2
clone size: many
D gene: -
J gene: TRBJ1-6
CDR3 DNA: TGTGCCAGCAGCTTAGTGGCGGGGGCCCGTAATTCACCCCTCCACTTT
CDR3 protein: CASSLVAGARNSPLHF

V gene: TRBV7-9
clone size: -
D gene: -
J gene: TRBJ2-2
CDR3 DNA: TGTGCCAGCAGCTTACTAGCGTTCGCGAACACCGGGGAGCTGTTTTTT
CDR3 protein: CASSLLAFANTGELFF

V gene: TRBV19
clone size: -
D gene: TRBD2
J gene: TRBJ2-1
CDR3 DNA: TGTGCCAGTAGTATTAAGGGGACTAGCGGGTTCGTGCAGTTCTTC
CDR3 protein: CASSIKGTSGFVQFF

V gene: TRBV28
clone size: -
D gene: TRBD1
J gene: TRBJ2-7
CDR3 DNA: TGTGCCAGCAGTTCCAAATCCCGGACAGGGTGGGCCTACGAGCAGTACTTC
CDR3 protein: CASSSKSRTGWAYEQYF

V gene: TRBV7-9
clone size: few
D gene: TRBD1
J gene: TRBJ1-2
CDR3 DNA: TGTGCCAGCAGCCTTAAGACAGGGGACAACTATGGCTACACCTTC
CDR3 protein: CASSLKTGDNYGYTF

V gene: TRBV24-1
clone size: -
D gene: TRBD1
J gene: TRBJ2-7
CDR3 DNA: TGTGCCACCGGGGGCCCGGACAGGGGGGATACCTACGAGCAGTACTTC
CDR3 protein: CATGGPDRGDTYEQYF